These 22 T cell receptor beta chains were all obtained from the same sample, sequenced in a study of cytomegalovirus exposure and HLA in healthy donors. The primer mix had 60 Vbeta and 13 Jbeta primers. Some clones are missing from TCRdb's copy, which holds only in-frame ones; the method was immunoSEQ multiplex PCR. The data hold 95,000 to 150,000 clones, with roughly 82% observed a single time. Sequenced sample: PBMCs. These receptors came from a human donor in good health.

The CDR3 DNA reads as TGTGCCACCAGCAGAGGGGGCGAAGGCGAAAAACTGTTTTTT. Translating it yields CATSRGGEGEKLFF. The chain couples TRBV15 to TRBJ1-4, with a possible D match to TRBD1 (5 bases). Looked up from germline, CDR1 is LNHNV and CDR2 is YYDKDF (reference sequence). Trimming left V 1 base short and J 8 bases short, with 11 bases between. The CDR3 covers 14 residues.

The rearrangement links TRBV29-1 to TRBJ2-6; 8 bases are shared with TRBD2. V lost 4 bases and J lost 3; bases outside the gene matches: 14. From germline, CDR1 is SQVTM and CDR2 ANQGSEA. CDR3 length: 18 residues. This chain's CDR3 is CSVGREGGEFSGANVLTF. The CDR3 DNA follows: TGCAGCGTTGGTCGGGAGGGGGGGGAGTTTAGTGGGGCCAACGTCCTGACTTTC.

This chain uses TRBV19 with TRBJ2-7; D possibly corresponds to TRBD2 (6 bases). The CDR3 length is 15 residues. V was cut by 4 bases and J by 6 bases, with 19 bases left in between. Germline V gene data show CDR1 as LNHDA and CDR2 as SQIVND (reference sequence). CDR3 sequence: CASSTRRGGGLEQYF. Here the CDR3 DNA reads TGTGCCAGTAGTACGCGGCGGGGCGGAGGGCTCGAGCAGTACTTC.

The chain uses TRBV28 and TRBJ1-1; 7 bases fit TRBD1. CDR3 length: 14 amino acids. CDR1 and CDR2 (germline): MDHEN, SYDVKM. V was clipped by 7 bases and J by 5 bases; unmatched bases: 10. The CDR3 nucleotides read TGTGCCAGCAACTCCCTACAGGGGAGGACTGAAGCTTTCTTT. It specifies CASNSLQGRTEAFF.

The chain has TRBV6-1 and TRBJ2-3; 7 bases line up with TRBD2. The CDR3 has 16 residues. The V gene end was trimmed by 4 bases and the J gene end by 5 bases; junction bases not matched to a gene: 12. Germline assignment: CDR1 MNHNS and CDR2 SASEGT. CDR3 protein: CASSAESAGVLDTQYF. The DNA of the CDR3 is TGTGCCAGCAGTGCAGAATCGGCGGGAGTGTTAGATACGCAGTATTTT.

This chain's CDR3 is CASADITGGSGNTIYF. CDR3 in DNA: TGTGCCAGCGCAGACATTACAGGGGGCTCTGGAAACACCATATATTTT. The chain uses TRBV28 and TRBJ1-3, with 8 bases identical to TRBD1. V lost 8 bases, J lost 0 bases, and 9 bases stayed unmatched. The V gene's germline CDR1 is MDHEN and CDR2 SYDVKM. The CDR3 sequence is 16 residues long.

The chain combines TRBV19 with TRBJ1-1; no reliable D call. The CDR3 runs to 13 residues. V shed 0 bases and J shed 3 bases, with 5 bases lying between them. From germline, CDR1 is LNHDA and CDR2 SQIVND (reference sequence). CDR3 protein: CASSIDRDTEAFF. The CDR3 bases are TGTGCCAGTAGTATAGATCGGGACACTGAAGCTTTCTTT. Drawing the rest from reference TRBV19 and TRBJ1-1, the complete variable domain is DGGITQSPKYLFRKEGQNVTLSCEQNLNHDAMYWYRQDPGQGLRLIYYSQIVNDFQKGDIAEGYSVSREKKESFPLTVTSAQKNPTAFYLCASSIDRDTEAFFGQGTRLTVV.

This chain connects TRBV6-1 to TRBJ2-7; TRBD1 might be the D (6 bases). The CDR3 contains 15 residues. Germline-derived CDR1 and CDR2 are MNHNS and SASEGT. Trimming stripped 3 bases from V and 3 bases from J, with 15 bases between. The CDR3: CASSEGAGLIYEQYF. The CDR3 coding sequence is TGTGCCAGCAGTGAGGGGGCAGGGTTGATCTACGAGCAGTACTTC.

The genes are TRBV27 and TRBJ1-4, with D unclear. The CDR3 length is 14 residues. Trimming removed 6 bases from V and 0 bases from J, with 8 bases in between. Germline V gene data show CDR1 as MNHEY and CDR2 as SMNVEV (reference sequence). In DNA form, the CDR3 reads TGTGCCAGCAGGCGCCAGGCAACTAATGAAAAACTGTTTTTT. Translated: CASRRQATNEKLFF.

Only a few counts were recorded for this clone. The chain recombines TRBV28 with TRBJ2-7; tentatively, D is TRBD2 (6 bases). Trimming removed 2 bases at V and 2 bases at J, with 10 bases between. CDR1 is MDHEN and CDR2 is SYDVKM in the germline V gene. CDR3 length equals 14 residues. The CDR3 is CASSLGGEPYEQYF. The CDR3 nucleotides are TGTGCCAGCAGTTTAGGAGGGGAACCCTACGAGCAGTACTTC.

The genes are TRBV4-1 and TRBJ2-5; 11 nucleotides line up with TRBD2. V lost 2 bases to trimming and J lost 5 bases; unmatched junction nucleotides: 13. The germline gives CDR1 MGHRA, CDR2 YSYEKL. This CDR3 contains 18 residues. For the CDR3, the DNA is TGCGCCAGCAGCCAAACGATCCTAGCGGGAGGCTTCGTGGAGACCCAGTACTTC. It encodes CASSQTILAGGFVETQYF.

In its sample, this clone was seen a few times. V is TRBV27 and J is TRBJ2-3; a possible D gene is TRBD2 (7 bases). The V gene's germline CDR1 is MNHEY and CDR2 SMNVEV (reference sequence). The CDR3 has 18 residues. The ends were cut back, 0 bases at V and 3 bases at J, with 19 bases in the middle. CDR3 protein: CASSLSQGWAGVTDTQYF. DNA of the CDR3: TGTGCCAGCAGTTTATCTCAGGGGTGGGCGGGAGTGACAGATACGCAGTATTTT.

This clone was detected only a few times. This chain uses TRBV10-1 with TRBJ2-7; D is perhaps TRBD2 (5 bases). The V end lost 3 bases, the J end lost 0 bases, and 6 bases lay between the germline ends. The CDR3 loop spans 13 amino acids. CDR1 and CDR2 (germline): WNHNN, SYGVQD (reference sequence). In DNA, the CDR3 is TGCGCCAGCAGTGAAGGGAGCTCCTACGAGCAGTACTTC. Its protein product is CASSEGSSYEQYF.

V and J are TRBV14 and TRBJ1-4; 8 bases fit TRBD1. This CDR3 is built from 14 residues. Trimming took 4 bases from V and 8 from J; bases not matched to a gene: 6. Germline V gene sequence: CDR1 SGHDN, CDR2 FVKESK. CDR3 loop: CASSRQGSGEKLFF. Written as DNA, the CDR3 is TGTGCCAGCAGCCGACAGGGGTCTGGGGAAAAACTGTTTTTT.

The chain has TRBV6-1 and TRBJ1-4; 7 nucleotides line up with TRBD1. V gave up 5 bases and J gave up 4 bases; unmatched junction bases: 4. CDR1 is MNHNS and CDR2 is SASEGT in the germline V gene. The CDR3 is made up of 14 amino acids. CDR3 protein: CASSRQGSNEKLFF. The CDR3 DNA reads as TGTGCCAGCAGTAGACAGGGTAGTAATGAAAAACTGTTTTTT.

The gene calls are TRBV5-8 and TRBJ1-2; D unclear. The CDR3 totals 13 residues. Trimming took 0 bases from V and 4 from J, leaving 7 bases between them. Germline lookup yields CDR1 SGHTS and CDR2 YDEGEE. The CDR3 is CASSLGGVYGYTF. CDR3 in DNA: TGTGCCAGCAGCTTGGGGGGAGTCTATGGCTACACCTTC.

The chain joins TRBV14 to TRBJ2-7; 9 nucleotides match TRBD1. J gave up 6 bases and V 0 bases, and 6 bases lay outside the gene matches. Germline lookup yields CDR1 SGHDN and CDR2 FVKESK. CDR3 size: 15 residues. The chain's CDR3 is CASSQDWGTGSEQYF. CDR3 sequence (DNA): TGTGCCAGCAGCCAAGATTGGGGGACAGGGTCCGAGCAGTACTTC.

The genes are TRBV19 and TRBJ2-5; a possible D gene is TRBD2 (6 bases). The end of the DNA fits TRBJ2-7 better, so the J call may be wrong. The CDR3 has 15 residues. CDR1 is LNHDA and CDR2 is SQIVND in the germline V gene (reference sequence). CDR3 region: CASRTTGTLTYEQYF. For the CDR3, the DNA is TGTGCCAGTAGGACAACCGGGACTCTCACCTACGAGCAGTACTTC.

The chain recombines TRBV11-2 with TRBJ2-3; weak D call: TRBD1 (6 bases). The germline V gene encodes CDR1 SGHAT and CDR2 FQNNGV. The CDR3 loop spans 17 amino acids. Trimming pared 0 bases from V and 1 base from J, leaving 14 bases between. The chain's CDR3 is CASSLDPTGSGTDTQYF. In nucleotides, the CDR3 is TGTGCCAGCAGCTTAGATCCTACAGGGTCCGGCACAGATACGCAGTATTTT.

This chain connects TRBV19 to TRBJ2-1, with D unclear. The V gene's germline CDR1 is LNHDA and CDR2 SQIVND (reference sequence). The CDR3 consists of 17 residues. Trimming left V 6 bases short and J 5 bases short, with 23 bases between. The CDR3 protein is CASRETYKLVMNNEQFF. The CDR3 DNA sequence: TGTGCCAGTAGGGAGACCTACAAATTAGTAATGAACAATGAGCAGTTCTTC.

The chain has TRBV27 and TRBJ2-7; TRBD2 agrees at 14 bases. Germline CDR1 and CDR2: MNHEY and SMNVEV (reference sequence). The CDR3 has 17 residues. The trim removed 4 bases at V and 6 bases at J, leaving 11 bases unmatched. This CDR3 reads CASSYSGTSGSLGEQYF. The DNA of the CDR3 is TGTGCCAGCAGTTATTCGGGGACTAGCGGGAGTTTAGGCGAGCAGTACTTC.

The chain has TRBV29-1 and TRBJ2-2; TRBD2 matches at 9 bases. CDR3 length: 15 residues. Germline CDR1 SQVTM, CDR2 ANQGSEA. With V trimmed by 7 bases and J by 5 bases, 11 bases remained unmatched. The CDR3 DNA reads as TGCAGCGCCTCCCTGGGACTAGCAGGGACCGGGGAGCTGTTTTTT. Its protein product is CSASLGLAGTGELFF.